Shown below are 5 T cell receptor beta chains from a single sample sequenced in a study of OX40 agonist ivuxolimab in advanced cancers. The protocol was immunoSEQ multiplex PCR, while the TCRdb copy is restricted to in-frame clones and leaves out a portion. The sample has tens of thousands of clones; under 95% are singletons. This material consisted of CD4+ or CD8+ T cells sorted from blood, taken in a trial of the OX40 agonist ivuxolimab. These receptors were obtained from an adult with an advanced solid tumor such as melanoma, head and neck, liver or kidney cancer.

This clone was counted a few times. Other DNA variants within this sample encode the same CDR3. The chain has TRBV14 and TRBJ1-5; no clear D gene. V shed 1 base and J shed 4 bases, with 5 bases lying between them. Per germline, CDR1 SGHDN and CDR2 FVKESK. The CDR3 is made up of 13 amino acids. The CDR3 DNA is TGTGCCAGCAGCCAAGGACCGAATCAGCCCCAGCATTTT. It specifies CASSQGPNQPQHF.

The V gene is TRBV15, the J gene TRBJ2-6; D is possibly TRBD1 (6 bases). Germline CDR1 reads LNHNV; CDR2 reads YYDKDF (reference sequence). The CDR3 has 15 residues. V lost 3 bases and J 1 base, leaving 7 bases between the germline ends. This CDR3 reads CATSSRGSGANVLTF. The CDR3 coding sequence is TGTGCCACCAGCAGTAGGGGGTCTGGGGCCAACGTCCTGACTTTC.

This chain uses TRBV5-1 with TRBJ1-4; the D is unclear. The CDR3 has 16 residues. Germline CDR1 reads SGHRS; CDR2 reads YFSETQ. V lost 2 bases and J 1 base, leaving 12 bases between the germline ends. CDR3 sequence (DNA): TGCGCCAGCAGCTTACGGCAGCTGGGAACTAATGAAAAACTGTTTTTT. Translated, it gives CASSLRQLGTNEKLFF.

This clone was counted once. The J gene is TRBJ2-3, the V gene TRBV10-3; TRBD2 aligns across 8 bases. After removal of 7 bases from V and 4 bases from J, the junction contained 13 bases not matched to a gene. CDR3 size: 16 residues. The germline V gene encodes CDR1 ENHRY and CDR2 SYGVKD. In nucleotides, the CDR3 is TGTGCCATCAAATACGGCGGGGGGCCCGTCCCAGATACGCAGTATTTT. This gives the protein CAIKYGGGPVPDTQYF.

The chain couples TRBV5-1 to TRBJ2-3; possible D gene TRBD2, 6 bases. CDR3 length: 16 amino acids. Trimming left V 4 bases short and J 0 bases short, with 15 bases between. Germline loops: CDR1 SGHRS, CDR2 YFSETQ. The CDR3 loop reads CASSVVRAGSTDTQYF. The CDR3 bases are TGCGCCAGCAGCGTCGTTCGAGCGGGTAGCACAGATACGCAGTATTTT. The full variable domain, in which reference TRBV5-1 and TRBJ2-3 provide the parts outside the CDR3, is KAGVTQTPRYLIKTRGQQVTLSCSPISGHRSVSWYQQTPGQGLQFLFEYFSETQRNKGNFPGRFSGRQFSNSRSEMNVSTLELGDSALYLCASSVVRAGSTDTQYFGPGTRLTVL.